These 21 T cell receptor beta chains were all obtained from the same sample, sequenced in a study of cytomegalovirus exposure and HLA in healthy donors. The PCR contained 60 Vbeta and 13 Jbeta primers. Clones were read by immunoSEQ multiplex PCR, and TCRdb kept only the in-frame ones, dropping some. The repertoire holds about 130,000 clones, with 81% as singletons. Input material: PBMCs. Receptors were obtained from a man younger than 35 in good health and CMV-seropositive.

The chain recombines TRBV4-2 with TRBJ2-5; D unresolved. CDR1 is LGHNA and CDR2 is YNFKEQ in the germline V gene. Trimming cost V 0 bases and J 2 bases, with 7 bases left between them. The CDR3 covers 14 residues. In nucleotides, the CDR3 is TGTGCCAGCAGCCAAGATATCGTACAAGAGACCCAGTACTTC. Its translation is CASSQDIVQETQYF.

This clone appeared once. The genes are TRBV7-6 and TRBJ2-5, with 7 bases lining up with TRBD2. The CDR3 has 17 residues. Germline-derived CDR1 and CDR2 are SGHVS and FNYEAQ. V lost 5 bases, J lost 1 base, and 13 bases stayed unmatched. The CDR3: CASSPVVGRASQETQYF. The DNA of the CDR3 is TGTGCCAGCAGCCCAGTCGTGGGGAGGGCCAGCCAAGAGACCCAGTACTTC.

As regards this clone: A read error may account for a junction end that differs from germline. CDR3 in amino acids: CASSGNRALAKSIQYF. In DNA, the CDR3 is TGTGCCAGCAGTGGAAACAGGGCTTTAGCCAAAAGCATTCAGTACTTC. The chain recombines TRBV6-1 with TRBJ2-4; tentatively, D is TRBD1 (6 bases). In germline, CDR1 is MNHNS, CDR2 SASEGT. This CDR3 is 16 amino acids long.

CDR3 coding DNA: TGTGCCTGGAAGGACCTGGGAGGTGAAAAACTGTTTTTT. As protein: CAWKDLGGEKLFF. The V gene is TRBV30, the J gene TRBJ1-4, with D unclear. Deletions cut 4 bases from V and 7 bases from J, with 13 bases between. CDR1 and CDR2 from the germline V gene are GTSNPN and SVGIG (reference sequence). The CDR3 sequence is 13 residues long.

The chain carries TRBV30 and TRBJ2-2; 8 bases fit TRBD2. The germline CDR1 and CDR2 sequences are GTSNPN and SVGIG (reference sequence). V shed 2 bases and J 0 bases; nucleotides not matched to a gene: 8. CDR3 length: 17 amino acids. The CDR3 coding sequence is TGTGCCTGGAGTCATATTCGGGGGGGAACGAACACCGGGGAGCTGTTTTTT. Encoded protein: CAWSHIRGGTNTGELFF.

This clone has only a few counts. The J gene is TRBJ2-2, the V gene TRBV6-4; D not resolved. V lost 0 bases, J lost 3 bases, and 5 bases lay in between. Germline loops: CDR1 MRHNA, CDR2 SNTAGT. The CDR3 spans 14 residues. The CDR3 sequence is CASSDSLDTGELFF. CDR3 sequence (DNA): TGTGCCAGCAGTGACTCCTTAGACACCGGGGAGCTGTTTTTT.

The chain employs TRBV14 and TRBJ2-2; perhaps TRBD1 as D (6 bases). The CDR3 runs to 16 residues. Germline CDR1 is SGHDN and CDR2 is FVKESK. The V end lost 0 bases, the J end lost 5 bases, and 13 bases lay between the germline ends. DNA for the CDR3: TGTGCCAGCAGCCAAGATAGGGGACAACTTACCGGGGAGCTGTTTTTT. This gives the protein CASSQDRGQLTGELFF.

V and J are TRBV10-3 and TRBJ2-1; 11 positions match TRBD1. Per the germline V gene, CDR1 is ENHRY and CDR2 is SYGVKD. The CDR3 has 22 amino acids. After removal of 7 bases from V and 12 bases from J, the junction contained 35 bases not matched to a gene. The CDR3 region is CAINSTGYKAVTLWGQGEVQFF. CDR3 DNA sequence: TGTGCCATCAATTCTACGGGATACAAAGCTGTAACATTGTGGGGACAGGGGGAGGTGCAGTTCTTC.

The chain recombines TRBV6-1 with TRBJ1-1, with TRBD1 identical over 7 bases. After removal of 3 bases from V and 10 bases from J, the junction contained 11 bases not matched to a gene. The CDR3 is 14 residues long. CDR1 MNHNS and CDR2 SASEGT come from the germline V gene. CDR3 protein: CASSETTGYSGAFF. In nucleotides, the CDR3 is TGTGCCAGCAGTGAGACGACAGGGTATTCAGGAGCTTTCTTT.

The chain has TRBV19 and TRBJ1-1; D is possibly TRBD1 (5 bases). Germline assignment: CDR1 LNHDA and CDR2 SQIVND (reference sequence). The CDR3 runs to 14 residues. V lost 8 bases and J 5 bases, leaving 18 bases between the germline ends. CDR3 DNA: TGTGCCAGTGTTGAAACGGGGGTTAGGACTGAAGCTTTCTTT. Encoded protein: CASVETGVRTEAFF.

The count of this clone is one. This chain uses TRBV30 with TRBJ1-6; D possibly corresponds to TRBD1 (6 bases). CDR1 is GTSNPN and CDR2 is SVGIG in the germline V gene (reference sequence). V was pared by 5 bases and J by 10 bases, with 21 bases between. The CDR3 length is 15 residues. The CDR3 coding sequence is TGTGCCTGGGGGGGAAAGGGACAAGGATTCTCACCCCTCCACTTT. This translates into CAWGGKGQGFSPLHF.

The chain joins TRBV7-9 to TRBJ1-2; 10 positions match TRBD1. The junction had 10 bases not matched to a gene; V was cut back by 4 bases and J by 8 bases. The CDR3 is 15 amino acids. Per the germline V gene, CDR1 is SEHNR and CDR2 is FQNEAQ (reference sequence). The CDR3 coding sequence is TGTGCCAGCAGCTATTCCGGGACAGGGGTTGGCGGCTACACCTTC. Its protein product is CASSYSGTGVGGYTF. Together with reference TRBV7-9 and TRBJ1-2, the CDR3 gives the full variable domain: DTGVSQNPRHKITKRGQNVTFRCDPISEHNRLYWYRQTLGQGPEFLTYFQNEAQLEKSRLLSDRFSAERPKGSFSTLEIQRTEQGDSAMYLCASSYSGTGVGGYTFGSGTRLTVV.

The rearrangement joins TRBV5-1 to TRBJ2-2; 9 bases map to TRBD2. This CDR3 has 17 residues. The trim removed 6 bases at V and 0 bases at J, leaving 9 bases unmatched. CDR1 and CDR2 from the germline V gene are SGHRS and YFSETQ. In nucleotides, the CDR3 is TGCGCCAGCAACTTAATAGCGGGAGATACGAACACCGGGGAGCTGTTTTTT. This translates into CASNLIAGDTNTGELFF. Complete variable domain (other parts from reference TRBV5-1 and TRBJ2-2): KAGVTQTPRYLIKTRGQQVTLSCSPISGHRSVSWYQQTPGQGLQFLFEYFSETQRNKGNFPGRFSGRQFSNSRSEMNVSTLELGDSALYLCASNLIAGDTNTGELFFGEGSRLTVL.

In DNA, the CDR3 is TGCGCCAGCAGCCAAGAGGCGGGGGATGAGCAGTTCTTC. Amino acid sequence: CASSQEAGDEQFF. V is TRBV4-1 and J is TRBJ2-1; TRBD2 matches 7 bases. CDR3 length equals 13 residues. V shed 0 bases, J shed 8 bases, and the junction held 1 base outside the gene matches. The germline V gene has CDR1 MGHRA and CDR2 YSYEKL.

The chain is built from TRBV6-4 and TRBJ2-2; D perhaps matches TRBD2 (5 bases). The V and J ends lost 5 bases and 1 base respectively, with 17 bases between them. Germline values: CDR1 MRHNA, CDR2 SNTAGT. The CDR3 has 17 residues. This chain's CDR3 is CASSYRGYGLNTGELFF. The CDR3 nucleotides are TGTGCCAGCAGTTACCGGGGTTACGGCTTGAACACCGGGGAGCTGTTTTTT.

V usage is TRBV6-1 and J usage is TRBJ1-2, with D perhaps matching TRBD1 (5 bases). The CDR3 loop spans 15 amino acids. Germline loops: CDR1 MNHNS, CDR2 SASEGT. V was shortened by 0 bases and J by 0 bases, with 8 bases between the two germline ends. CDR3 DNA: TGTGCCAGCAGTGAAGCTATGACAGCTAACTATGGCTACACCTTC. It yields the protein CASSEAMTANYGYTF.

The J gene is TRBJ2-7, the V gene TRBV6-5; perhaps TRBD2 as D (6 bases). Trimming removed 5 bases at V and 4 bases at J, with 12 bases between. CDR3 length: 13 amino acids. The germline CDR1 and CDR2 sequences are MNHEY and SVGAGI. The CDR3 spells CASSAGLQYEQYF. CDR3 nucleotides: TGTGCCAGCAGTGCGGGACTCCAATACGAGCAGTACTTC.

The CDR3 DNA reads as TGTGCCTGGATCCCTTCGAACACCGGGGAGCTGTTTTTT. Residues: CAWIPSNTGELFF. The chain recombines TRBV30 with TRBJ2-2; no definite D call. Germline V CDR1 and CDR2: GTSNPN, SVGIG (reference sequence). V was clipped by 4 bases and J by 0 bases, with 6 bases between them. This CDR3 is 13 amino acids long.

This rearrangement joins TRBV19 to TRBJ1-1; D remains unclear. This CDR3 is built from 14 residues. V lost 7 bases and J lost 3, with 15 bases in between. CDR1 and CDR2 from the germline V gene are LNHDA and SQIVND (reference sequence). The CDR3 region has the DNA TGTGCCAGTATGCGGAGAGGGCTCCACACTGAAGCTTTCTTT. Encoded protein: CASMRRGLHTEAFF.

The chain is built from TRBV7-2 and TRBJ2-7; D is perhaps TRBD1 (6 bases). Trimming shortened V by 5 bases and J by 2 bases, and 16 bases separated the two germline ends. Germline V gene data show CDR1 as SGHTA and CDR2 as FQGNSA. CDR3 length: 15 amino acids. The CDR3 reads CASSRTGTQAYEQYF. CDR3 DNA sequence: TGTGCCAGCAGCCGTACCGGGACACAAGCCTACGAGCAGTACTTC.

V and J are TRBV7-2 and TRBJ2-3; D unclear. The germline V gene encodes CDR1 SGHTA and CDR2 FQGNSA. There are 13 residues in the CDR3. V lost 5 bases, J lost 1 base, and 7 bases lay in between. The DNA of the CDR3 is TGTGCCAGCAGCCAACCGGGCACAGATACGCAGTATTTT. Protein sequence: CASSQPGTDTQYF.